Listed below are T cell receptor beta chains from one sample, sequenced in a study of Graves' ophthalmopathy and Graves' hyperthyroidism. Using its own MiXCR run on the multiplex PCR reads, TCRdb lists one record per CDR3 protein. The sample lists approximately 1.2 million distinct CDR3 sequences, around a third occurring once. Input material: peripheral blood or thyroid tissue (not recorded which). The receptor source for this set is an adult man with Graves' hyperthyroidism. The CDR3 runs from the conserved cysteine through the conserved F or W. The order of the fields is V gene, clone size, J gene, CDR3 length, D gene, CDR3 protein, CDR3 DNA. The D gene is left open where the match is weak. Where a row states a size, it is once, few, many or the class of an expanded clone; other rows omit it.

TRBV20-1	few	TRBJ1-1	11	NA	CSAPGTDEAFF	TGCAGTGCCCCTGGGACCGATGAAGCTTTCTTT
TRBV5-5	few	TRBJ2-7	13	NA	CASSTTGSREQYF	TGTGCCAGCAGTACTACAGGGTCTCGGGAGCAGTACTTC
TRBV6-2/TRBV6-3	NA	TRBJ2-7	14	TRBD2	CASSYLRREGEQYF	TGTGCCAGCAGTTACTTGCGGCGGGAGGGCGAGCAGTACTTC
TRBV20-1	NA	TRBJ2-5	13	NA	CSARGYRFGTQYF	TGCAGTGCTAGAGGGTACAGGTTCGGGACCCAGTACTTC
TRBV10-3	many	TRBJ1-4	18	NA	CAISESHGRGSTNEKLFF	TGTGCCATCAGTGAGTCACACGGACGGGGGTCAACTAATGAAAAACTGTTTTTT
TRBV6-2/TRBV6-3	NA	TRBJ1-5	14	TRBD1	CASGDRSTNQPQHF	TGTGCCAGCGGGGACAGGAGCACGAATCAGCCCCAGCATTTT
TRBV6-1	few	TRBJ2-7	16	TRBD1	CASIGTPRQGKHEQYF	TGTGCCAGCATAGGGACCCCGAGACAGGGAAAACACGAGCAGTACTTC
TRBV6-5	few	TRBJ2-2	17	TRBD2	CASSPTSGRAMAGELFF	TGTGCCAGCAGTCCTACTAGCGGGAGGGCCATGGCCGGGGAGCTGTTTTTT
TRBV6-1	NA	TRBJ1-5	17	TRBD1	CASSDGTTGLDNQPQHF	TGTGCCAGCAGTGATGGAACGACAGGGCTGGACAATCAGCCCCAGCATTTT
TRBV3-1	few	TRBJ1-5	13	NA	CASSQTSTQPQHF	TGTGCCAGCAGCCAAACAAGTACTCAGCCCCAGCATTTT